Listed below are T cell receptor beta chains from one sample, sequenced in a study of blood T cell repertoires in COVID-19. Sequenced by immunoSEQ multiplex PCR; TCRdb stores in-frame clones only, minus some. This table holds roughly 210,000 clones, around 84% found once. What was sequenced was peripheral blood. Receptor source: a woman aged 80 or over with COVID-19, enrolled during active disease. Both conserved end residues are part of each CDR3. D genes are given only for firm matches. Size is omitted from some rows. Given values are once, few, many or a class for expanded clones.

clone_size	v_call	j_call	d_call	cdr3_aa	cdr3_nt
once	TRBV28	TRBJ1-1	TRBD1	CASNPLTGPNTEAFF	TGTGCCAGCAACCCTTTGACAGGGCCGAACACTGAAGCTTTCTTT
.	TRBV7-9	TRBJ1-3	TRBD1	CASSQGGGNTIYF	TGTGCCAGCAGCCAAGGGGGCGGAAACACCATATATTTT
few	TRBV15	TRBJ2-5	.	CATSIRLAAGETQYF	TGTGCCACCAGCATCCGCCTTGCGGCCGGCGAGACCCAGTACTTC
.	TRBV11-2	TRBJ1-4	.	CASKGQGHEKLFF	TGTGCCAGCAAGGGTCAGGGCCATGAAAAACTGTTTTTT
.	TRBV7-2	TRBJ2-3	TRBD2	CASSSSSGGARDTQYF	TGTGCCAGCAGCTCTTCTAGCGGGGGGGCAAGGGATACGCAGTATTTT
.	TRBV4-2	TRBJ1-4	.	CASSQWGGRQSNEKLFF	TGTGCCAGCAGCCAATGGGGGGGACGGCAATCTAATGAAAAACTGTTTTTT
.	TRBV29-1	TRBJ1-2	TRBD1	CSAVGQPNYGYTF	TGCAGCGCCGTGGGACAGCCGAACTATGGCTACACCTTC
.	TRBV11-2	TRBJ2-7	TRBD2	CASSLRGVEQYF	TGTGCCAGCAGCTTACGGGGGGTCGAGCAGTACTTC
.	TRBV5-1	TRBJ2-5	TRBD1	CASSLAGQQQETQYF	TGCGCCAGCAGCTTGGCGGGACAGCAGCAAGAGACCCAGTACTTC
.	TRBV6-2/TRBV6-3	TRBJ1-1	.	CASSFGEVNTEAFF	TGTGCCAGCAGTTTTGGAGAGGTGAACACTGAAGCTTTCTTT
few	TRBV19	TRBJ1-5	.	CATMHGGNQPQHF	TGTGCCACAATGCACGGTGGCAATCAGCCCCAGCATTTT
once	TRBV20-1	TRBJ2-1	.	CSARNDREQFF	TGCAGTGCTAGAAATGACAGAGAGCAGTTCTTC
.	TRBV4-2	TRBJ2-6	.	CASSQVGGQAVSGANVLTF	TGTGCCAGCAGCCAAGTGGGCGGGCAGGCCGTCTCTGGGGCCAACGTCCTGACTTTC
.	TRBV6-1	TRBJ1-4	.	CASSEGANEKLFF	TGTGCCAGCAGTGAAGGGGCCAATGAAAAACTGTTTTTT
.	TRBV29-1	TRBJ2-5	TRBD2	CSVRAGGQETQYF	TGCAGCGTAAGAGCGGGGGGGCAAGAGACCCAGTACTTC
.	TRBV28	TRBJ2-3	.	CASSSPGASSTDTQYF	TGTGCCAGCAGCAGCCCCGGAGCCTCTAGCACAGATACGCAGTATTTT
.	TRBV7-3	TRBJ1-1	.	CASSPTHMNTEAFF	TGTGCCAGCAGCCCGACACACATGAACACTGAAGCTTTCTTT
.	TRBV4-3	TRBJ1-1	.	CASSQLAGSNTEAFF	TGCGCCAGCAGCCAATTGGCAGGCTCGAACACTGAAGCTTTCTTT
.	TRBV10-3	TRBJ2-7	.	CAISDTAPYEQYF	TGTGCCATCAGTGATACCGCGCCCTACGAGCAGTACTTC
.	TRBV6-6	TRBJ2-3	.	CAAQMRPRGDTQYF	TGTGCCGCCCAAATGAGACCCCGAGGAGATACGCAGTATTTT
.	TRBV7-9	TRBJ1-3	TRBD1	CASSSTGSGNTIYF	TGTGCCAGCAGCTCGACAGGGTCTGGAAACACCATATATTTT
.	TRBV30	TRBJ1-2	TRBD1	CASGQIYGYTF	TGTGCCTCGGGACAGATCTATGGCTACACCTTC
.	TRBV7-9	TRBJ2-1	.	CASSPLRGAPYNEQFF	TGTGCCAGCAGCCCCCTCCGTGGGGCGCCGTACAATGAGCAGTTCTTC
.	TRBV5-1	TRBJ2-2	TRBD2	CASSLSGGAPGELFF	TGCGCCAGCAGCCTTAGCGGGGGGGCTCCCGGGGAGCTGTTTTTT
.	TRBV10-3	TRBJ2-1	.	CAISEAPGLRSDNEQFF	TGTGCCATCAGTGAAGCTCCGGGACTCCGATCTGACAATGAGCAGTTCTTC
.	TRBV2	TRBJ2-2	TRBD2	CASSRAGGNTGELFF	TGTGCCAGCAGTCGAGCGGGGGGGAACACCGGGGAGCTGTTTTTT
.	TRBV5-4	TRBJ2-1	.	CASRTGSSFDNEQFF	TGTGCCAGCAGGACCGGGTCCAGCTTTGACAATGAGCAGTTCTTC
.	TRBV10-3	TRBJ1-2	TRBD1	CAISETGGYGYTF	TGTGCCATCAGTGAGACAGGGGGCTATGGCTACACCTTC
.	TRBV28	TRBJ1-1	TRBD1	CASSARTGAVMNTEAFF	TGTGCCAGCAGCGCCAGGACAGGAGCCGTCATGAACACTGAAGCTTTCTTT
.	TRBV7-2	TRBJ1-2	.	CASSLESGRSGYTF	TGTGCCAGCAGCTTAGAGAGCGGGAGAAGTGGCTACACCTTC
.	TRBV28	TRBJ1-1	.	CASMRLGGRAEAFF	TGTGCCAGCATGAGGTTAGGGGGACGCGCTGAAGCTTTCTTT
.	TRBV28	TRBJ1-2	.	CASSRLGVDGYTF	TGTGCCAGCAGTAGACTGGGAGTTGATGGCTACACCTTC
.	TRBV5-1	TRBJ1-1	TRBD1	CASSLRQGGGTEAFF	TGCGCCAGCAGCTTGCGACAGGGTGGAGGCACTGAAGCTTTCTTT
.	TRBV5-1	TRBJ1-3	.	CASSLTGIRYGNTIYF	TGCGCCAGCAGCTTAACAGGGATACGGTATGGAAACACCATATATTTT
.	TRBV7-8	TRBJ1-2	TRBD1	CASSSGGHLYGYTF	TGTGCCAGCAGCTCAGGGGGCCACCTCTATGGCTACACCTTC
.	TRBV7-2	TRBJ2-2	TRBD1	CASSYRTGGENTGELFF	TGTGCCAGCAGCTACAGGACAGGGGGCGAAAATACCGGGGAGCTGTTTTTT
.	TRBV20-1	TRBJ1-5	.	CSASAGNQPQHF	TGCAGTGCTAGTGCTGGCAATCAGCCCCAGCATTTT
few	TRBV19	TRBJ1-1	.	CASSTSSSAEAFF	TGTGCCAGTAGTACTTCTTCGAGCGCTGAAGCTTTCTTT
once	TRBV3-1/TRBV3-2	TRBJ2-3	.	CASSQGTGWGTDTQYF	TGTGCCAGCAGCCAAGGTACGGGGTGGGGCACAGATACGCAGTATTTT
.	TRBV9	TRBJ1-5	.	CASSVDGGNGNQPQHF	TGTGCCAGCAGCGTAGATGGGGGGAATGGCAATCAGCCCCAGCATTTT
.	TRBV7-8	TRBJ1-1	.	CASSSGQPWNTEAFF	TGTGCCAGCAGTTCAGGGCAACCGTGGAACACTGAAGCTTTCTTT
few	TRBV6-5	TRBJ1-1	.	CASSRTLNTEAFF	TGTGCCAGCAGCCGGACATTGAACACTGAAGCTTTCTTT
.	TRBV28	TRBJ2-2	.	CASTLTGELFF	TGTGCCAGCACGTTAACCGGGGAGCTGTTTTTT
.	TRBV5-4	TRBJ1-2	.	CASSSLPLRTGGNYGYTF	TGTGCCAGCAGCTCTCTCCCCTTAAGGACGGGGGGGAACTATGGCTACACCTTC
.	TRBV7-2	TRBJ1-1	.	CASSPDYTEAFF	TGTGCCAGCAGCCCGGACTACACTGAAGCTTTCTTT
.	TRBV6-4	TRBJ1-6	TRBD1	CASSQRTGGHSPLHF	TGTGCCAGCAGCCAACGGACAGGGGGGCATTCACCCCTCCACTTT
.	TRBV2	TRBJ1-5	TRBD1	CASSRSGTGNQPQHF	TGTGCCAGCAGTCGCTCCGGGACAGGTAATCAGCCCCAGCATTTT
.	TRBV28	TRBJ1-5	.	CASSLSLGDQPQHF	TGTGCCAGCAGCTTGTCGCTCGGGGATCAGCCCCAGCATTTT
few	TRBV4-1	TRBJ1-1	TRBD1	CASSQGTGQAGGISTEAFF	TGCGCCAGCAGCCAAGGGACGGGACAGGCGGGTGGGATAAGCACTGAAGCTTTCTTT
.	TRBV18	TRBJ1-1	TRBD1	CASSLQGADTEAFF	TGTGCCAGCTCACTACAGGGGGCGGACACTGAAGCTTTCTTT
.	TRBV6-5	TRBJ1-1	.	CASSAVTGLNTEAFF	TGTGCCAGCAGCGCTGTAACAGGGCTGAACACTGAAGCTTTCTTT